This entry lists 24 T cell receptor beta chains sequenced from one sample in a study of long-term antiretroviral therapy in people with HIV. Samples were assayed with immunoSEQ v3.0 at survey level. Sequencing used immunoSEQ multiplex PCR; TCRdb keeps in-frame clones, though not all of them. The data contain approximately 30,000 clones, around 80% of them singletons. Sequenced material: unsorted PBMCs, taken 2.7 to 2.9 years after starting antiretroviral therapy. All receptors come from a man aged 25 to 45 with HIV.

The CDR3 DNA is TGTGCCAGCAGCTTTGGCACTATGAACACTGAAGCTTTCTTT. Translating it yields CASSFGTMNTEAFF. This chain links TRBV5-4 with TRBJ1-1; no clear D. Germline loops: CDR1 SGHNT, CDR2 YYREEE (reference sequence). Trimming removed 2 bases at V and 0 bases at J, with 8 bases between. This CDR3 contains 14 residues.

This chain joins TRBV11-2 and TRBJ2-7; TRBD2 matches 8 bases. Germline V gives CDR1 SGHAT, CDR2 FQNNGV. Trimming took 4 bases from V and 1 from J; bases not matched to a gene: 6. CDR3 length equals 15 residues. The CDR3 protein is CASSWRTSRSYEQYF. CDR3 DNA: TGTGCCAGCAGCTGGAGGACTAGCCGATCCTACGAGCAGTACTTC.

This clone was counted a few times. The V and J genes are TRBV11-2 and TRBJ2-7; D is unresolved. CDR1 is SGHAT and CDR2 is FQNNGV in the germline V gene. CDR3 length: 12 residues. Trimming pared 3 bases from V and 3 bases from J, leaving 6 bases between. The CDR3 region has the DNA TGTGCCAGCAGCTTGCCAAACTACGAGCAGTACTTC. Its translation is CASSLPNYEQYF.

The chain uses TRBV29-1 and TRBJ2-7; 10 positions match TRBD2. CDR1 is SQVTM and CDR2 is ANQGSEA in the germline V gene. The J segment lost 4 bases and the V segment lost 7 bases, leaving 7 bases of the junction unmatched. CDR3 length: 13 residues. The CDR3: CSASTSGRYEQYF. CDR3 DNA: TGCAGCGCCTCGACTAGCGGGCGGTACGAGCAGTACTTC.

The gene calls are TRBV28 and TRBJ2-5; possible D gene TRBD1, 5 bases. CDR3 length equals 15 residues. V was trimmed by 2 bases and J by 2 bases, leaving 12 bases between them. Germline CDR1 MDHEN, CDR2 SYDVKM. This CDR3 is CASSLQGRFQETQYF. CDR3 nucleotide sequence: TGTGCCAGCAGTTTACAGGGAAGATTTCAAGAGACCCAGTACTTC.

This chain joins TRBV14 and TRBJ2-3; perhaps TRBD2 as D (5 bases). The CDR3 is 13 amino acids. The germline CDR1 and CDR2 sequences are SGHDN and FVKESK. V shed 9 bases and J shed 3 bases, with 13 bases lying between them. As DNA, the CDR3 is TGTGCCAGTAGGCCGGGGTGGACAGATACGCAGTATTTT. Protein: CASRPGWTDTQYF.

V usage is TRBV19 and J usage is TRBJ2-5, with D perhaps given as TRBD1 or TRBD2 (5 bases each). Germline V lookup: CDR1 LNHDA, CDR2 SQIVND (reference sequence). The CDR3 has 14 residues. The V end lost 10 bases, the J end lost 5 bases, and 20 bases lay between the germline ends. CDR3 sequence reads: CATPRGPSTETQYF. The CDR3 coding sequence is TGTGCCACCCCTCGGGGCCCTTCTACGGAGACCCAGTACTTC.

This chain uses TRBV7-8 with TRBJ2-3, with 9 bases lining up with TRBD2. The CDR3 covers 16 residues. CDR1 and CDR2 (germline): SGHVS, FQNEAQ. V was pared by 4 bases and J by 0 bases, with 5 bases of the junction left unmatched. The CDR3 region is CASSYPTSGSTDTQYF. CDR3 bases: TGTGCCAGCAGCTACCCGACTAGCGGTAGCACAGATACGCAGTATTTT.

Only one count was recorded for this clone. This chain connects TRBV7-3 to TRBJ2-3; 8 positions match TRBD2. This CDR3 spans 15 amino acids. The junction had 4 bases not matched to a gene; V was cut back by 3 bases and J by 2 bases. Germline CDR1 is SGHTA and CDR2 is FQGTGA. CDR3 DNA: TGTGCCAGCAGCTTGCGGGGGGACTTCACAGATACGCAGTATTTT. It translates to CASSLRGDFTDTQYF.

Concerning this clone itself: Other DNA sequences in this specimen translate into the identical CDR3. The chain carries TRBV5-1 and TRBJ2-3; D call uncertain. Germline V gene sequence: CDR1 SGHRS, CDR2 YFSETQ. V was clipped by 0 bases and J by 2 bases, with 7 bases between them. This CDR3 has 14 residues. The CDR3 loop is CASSLGDPTDTQYF. The CDR3 nucleotides read TGCGCCAGCAGCTTGGGAGACCCCACAGATACGCAGTATTTT.

The chain is built from TRBV5-6 and TRBJ2-1; 9 bases match TRBD1. The CDR3 runs to 13 residues. Germline CDR1 reads SGHDT; CDR2 reads YYEEEE. With V trimmed by 10 bases and J by 5 bases, 7 bases remained unmatched. The DNA for the CDR3 is TGTGCCGCCCAGGGACAGGGCAACAATGAGCAGTTCTTC. It encodes CAAQGQGNNEQFF.

The chain links TRBV2 to TRBJ2-7, with 7 bases that match TRBD2. This CDR3 comprises 15 residues. V lost 5 bases, J lost 3 bases, and 10 bases stayed unmatched. The germline V gene has CDR1 SNHLY and CDR2 FYNNEI. CDR3 sequence: CASSWDGGMYYEQYF. In nucleotides, the CDR3 is TGTGCCAGCAGTTGGGACGGGGGGATGTACTACGAGCAGTACTTC.

This chain joins TRBV9 and TRBJ2-1, with 11 bases that match TRBD2. This CDR3 contains 17 residues. Germline trimming cut 0 bases from V and 3 bases from J; bases unmatched to any gene: 5. Germline values: CDR1 SGDLS, CDR2 YYNGEE. CDR3 in DNA: TGTGCCAGCAGCGTAGGGTTGGGACTAGCGGTCTACAATGAGCAGTTCTTC. Amino acids: CASSVGLGLAVYNEQFF.

V gene TRBV29-1 combines with J gene TRBJ2-2; the D is unclear. The V end lost 1 base, the J end lost 1 base, and 10 bases lay between the germline ends. The CDR3 sequence is 15 residues long. Germline V CDR1 and CDR2: SQVTM, ANQGSEA. This CDR3 is CSVEGFMGNTGELFF. CDR3 coding DNA: TGCAGCGTTGAAGGATTTATGGGGAACACCGGGGAGCTGTTTTTT.

CDR3 loop: CASSYQGAGELFF. The CDR3 DNA follows: TGTGCCAGCAGCTATCAGGGCGCCGGGGAGCTGTTTTTT. This chain joins TRBV6-5 and TRBJ2-2; a weak D match, TRBD1 (5 bases). Germline-derived CDR1 and CDR2 are MNHEY and SVGAGI. There are 13 residues in the CDR3. Trimming pared 6 bases from V and 6 bases from J, leaving 11 bases between.

In DNA, the CDR3 is TGTGCCAGCAGTGAATTTAGGTCACCCCTCCACTTT. Amino acids: CASSEFRSPLHF. The chain uses TRBV6-1 and TRBJ1-6, with D unclear. The CDR3 covers 12 residues. The V gene lost 2 bases and the J gene lost 10 bases, with 6 bases spanning the gap. Germline V gives CDR1 MNHNS, CDR2 SASEGT.

The genes are TRBV6-1 and TRBJ1-5, with 7 bases fitting TRBD1. This CDR3 contains 15 residues. Trimming removed 4 bases from V and 3 bases from J; junction bases left unmatched: 6. Germline lookup yields CDR1 MNHNS and CDR2 SASEGT. Here the CDR3 DNA reads TGTGCCAGCAGTGGAGGCAGGGGGTACAATCAGCCCCAGCATTTT. Protein sequence: CASSGGRGYNQPQHF.

In regard to this clone: The sample has other DNA sequences that encode this CDR3 too. V gene TRBV19 combines with J gene TRBJ2-1, with D perhaps matching TRBD2 (5 bases). This CDR3 has 16 residues. Trimming removed 1 base at V and 1 base at J, with 11 bases between. Germline-derived CDR1 and CDR2 are LNHDA and SQIVND (reference sequence). DNA of the CDR3: TGTGCCAGTAGTATAGGGCCGGGGAGATCCTACAATGAGCAGTTCTTC. Amino acid sequence: CASSIGPGRSYNEQFF.

The rearrangement links TRBV27 to TRBJ2-7; possibly TRBD2 for D (5 bases). Looked up from germline, CDR1 is MNHEY and CDR2 is SMNVEV (reference sequence). Trimming shortened V by 3 bases and J by 3 bases, and 9 bases separated the two germline ends. There are 13 residues in the CDR3. The CDR3 bases are TGTGCCAGCAGTTTGGGTAGCGTCTACGAGCAGTACTTC. It translates to CASSLGSVYEQYF.

A single count supports this clone. CDR3 sequence: CASSEEENIQYF. In DNA, the CDR3 is TGTGCCAGCAGTGAGGAAGAAAACATTCAGTACTTC. V and J are TRBV6-1 and TRBJ2-4; D uncertain. Germline-derived CDR1 and CDR2 are MNHNS and SASEGT. The ends were cut back, 3 bases at V and 5 bases at J, with 5 bases in the middle. This CDR3 has 12 amino acids.

V is TRBV18 and J is TRBJ2-1, with 13 bases that match TRBD2. The CDR3 length is 17 residues. The V gene end was trimmed by 5 bases and the J gene end by 5 bases; junction bases not matched to a gene: 9. CDR1 is KGHSH, CDR2 LQKENI, per germline. Here the CDR3 reads CASSSFPGLAGHNEQFF. The DNA of the CDR3 is TGTGCCAGCTCATCCTTCCCGGGACTAGCGGGACACAATGAGCAGTTCTTC. The variable domain in full, completed from reference TRBV18 and TRBJ2-1, reads NAGVMQNPRHLVRRRGQEARLRCSPMKGHSHVYWYRQLPEEGLKFMVYLQKENIIDESGMPKERFSAEFPKEGPSILRIQQVVRGDSAAYFCASSSFPGLAGHNEQFFGPGTRLTVL.

The genes are TRBV27 and TRBJ2-1; D may be TRBD2 (6 bases). CDR3 length: 14 amino acids. Deletions cut 4 bases from V and 0 bases from J, with 7 bases between. The germline V gene has CDR1 MNHEY and CDR2 SMNVEV (reference sequence). The CDR3 loop is CASSWGDSYNEQFF. As DNA, the CDR3 is TGTGCCAGCAGTTGGGGGGACTCCTACAATGAGCAGTTCTTC.

The rearrangement links TRBV30 to TRBJ2-6; D remains ambiguous. V was pared by 4 bases and J by 1 base, with 5 bases between. The CDR3 sequence is 13 residues long. Per germline, CDR1 GTSNPN and CDR2 SVGIG (reference sequence). The CDR3 bases are TGTGCCTGGACACCTTCTGGGGCCAACGTCCTGACTTTC. Protein sequence: CAWTPSGANVLTF.

The V and J genes are TRBV5-1 and TRBJ2-2, with 10 bases lining up with TRBD1. The CDR3 has 15 amino acids. CDR1 is SGHRS and CDR2 is YFSETQ in the germline V gene. With 4 bases clipped from V and 3 bases from J, the junction kept 3 bases outside the gene matches. In nucleotides, the CDR3 is TGCGCCAGCAGCGGTGGACAGGGGGACACCGGGGAGCTGTTTTTT. It specifies CASSGGQGDTGELFF.